The 3 T cell receptor beta chains presented below share a single source sample, sequenced in a study of identifying expanded T cells in peripheral blood. The repertoire was sequenced with immunoSEQ multiplex PCR; TCRdb's copy has only in-frame clones and lacks some. The table shows 91,000 or so clones, with almost 90% occurring only once. The sequenced material came from blood. The receptors here all came from a person between 18 and 75 years old in good health.

This chain uses TRBV7-9 with TRBJ1-3; D unclear. Germline CDR1 reads SEHNR; CDR2 reads FQNEAQ (reference sequence). Trimming cost V 5 bases and J 2 bases, with 10 bases left between them. CDR3 length: 14 amino acids. The CDR3 region is CASSTRGTGNTIYF. In DNA, the CDR3 is TGTGCCAGCAGCACCCGCGGGACTGGAAACACCATATATTTT. Supplemented by reference TRBV7-9 and TRBJ1-3, the full variable domain reads DTGVSQNPRHKITKRGQNVTFRCDPISEHNRLYWYRQTLGQGPEFLTYFQNEAQLEKSRLLSDRFSAERPKGSFSTLEIQRTEQGDSAMYLCASSTRGTGNTIYFGEGSWLTVV.

The chain couples TRBV6-5 to TRBJ2-7; TRBD1 aligns across 9 bases. The CDR3 contains 12 residues. Per the germline V gene, CDR1 is MNHEY and CDR2 is SVGAGI. V lost 8 bases to trimming and J lost 3 bases; unmatched junction nucleotides: 2. The CDR3 region has the DNA TGTGCCAGCCGACAGGGGGTCTACGAGCAGTACTTC. This translates into CASRQGVYEQYF.

The chain employs TRBV6-5 and TRBJ1-1; the D gene is possibly TRBD1 (6 bases). The V gene lost 0 bases and the J gene lost 5 bases, with 13 bases spanning the gap. CDR1 is MNHEY and CDR2 is SVGAGI in the germline V gene. The CDR3 is made up of 15 amino acids. The CDR3 loop reads CASSYSGGALTEAFF. CDR3 in DNA: TGTGCCAGCAGTTACTCTGGGGGGGCGCTTACTGAAGCTTTCTTT.